Following are 22 T cell receptor beta chains from one sample sequenced in a study of cytomegalovirus exposure and HLA in healthy donors (dated by TCRdb to the late 2010s). Libraries were constructed by the immunoSEQ multiplex PCR assay. Held by TCRdb, this immuneACCESS table contains in-frame sequences only and omits some clones. Under half of the omission traces to an unresolved V gene where checked; the cause of the rest is unknown. Counted in this sample were around 150,000 clones; around 90% of them appeared once. The top ten constitute about 7.9% of the sample. The material sequenced was PBMCs. These receptors all come from a woman aged 18-29 years in good health and CMV-seropositive.

The chain uses TRBV2 and TRBJ2-3; D is uncertain. The CDR3 loop spans 16 amino acids. CDR1 and CDR2 from the germline V gene are SNHLY and FYNNEI. V was pared by 2 bases and J by 2 bases, with 14 bases between. In DNA form, the CDR3 reads TGTGCCAGCAGTGAAAGGATGTTGGAGTTCACAGATACGCAGTATTTT. Amino acids: CASSERMLEFTDTQYF.

This rearrangement joins TRBV20-1 to TRBJ2-5; D is unclear. CDR3 length: 11 amino acids. Germline V CDR1 and CDR2: DFQATT, SNEGSKA (reference sequence). V was clipped by 7 bases and J by 0 bases, with 6 bases between them. In DNA form, the CDR3 reads TGCAGTGTACTTTACCAAGAGACCCAGTACTTC. Translated: CSVLYQETQYF.

The rearrangement uses TRBV18 and TRBJ2-3; TRBD1 agrees at 7 bases. CDR1 and CDR2 from the germline V gene are KGHSH and LQKENI. V was clipped by 3 bases and J by 3 bases; unmatched bases: 9. This CDR3 spans 16 amino acids. The chain's CDR3 is CASSPKGGAKTDTQYF. CDR3 sequence (DNA): TGTGCCAGCTCACCGAAAGGGGGCGCGAAAACAGATACGCAGTATTTT. The variable domain in full, completed from reference TRBV18 and TRBJ2-3, reads NAGVMQNPRHLVRRRGQEARLRCSPMKGHSHVYWYRQLPEEGLKFMVYLQKENIIDESGMPKERFSAEFPKEGPSILRIQQVVRGDSAAYFCASSPKGGAKTDTQYFGPGTRLTVL.

The genes are TRBV7-2 and TRBJ2-5; D remains ambiguous. The CDR3 totals 16 residues. The germline CDR1 and CDR2 sequences are SGHTA and FQGNSA. The V and J ends lost 5 bases and 1 base respectively, with 17 bases between them. CDR3 region: CASSPRASALQETQYF. CDR3 DNA sequence: TGTGCCAGCAGCCCCCGTGCCAGCGCCCTCCAAGAGACCCAGTACTTC.

V gene TRBV28 combines with J gene TRBJ2-5, with 7 bases matching TRBD1. Trimming removed 6 bases from V and 5 bases from J; junction bases left unmatched: 12. The CDR3 runs 15 residues. Per the germline V gene, CDR1 is MDHEN and CDR2 is SYDVKM. Here the CDR3 DNA reads TGTGCCAGCAGCCGAAGAGGGGGCGTTTTGGAGACCCAGTACTTC. Amino acid sequence: CASSRRGGVLETQYF. Full variable domain (missing parts from reference TRBV28 and TRBJ2-5): DVKVTQSSRYLVKRTGEKVFLECVQDMDHENMFWYRQDPGLGLRLIYFSYDVKMKEKGDIPEGYSVSREKKERFSLILESASTNQTSMYLCASSRRGGVLETQYFGPGTRLLVL.

This clone was found a few times. The chain employs TRBV30 and TRBJ1-6, with 7 positions matching TRBD1. V dropped 2 bases and J dropped 9; count of bases not matched to a gene: 10. Germline CDR1 is GTSNPN and CDR2 is SVGIG (reference sequence). The CDR3 runs to 15 residues. For the CDR3, the DNA is TGTGCCTGGAGTTCCCCTCAGGGGGTAGGTTCACCCCTCCACTTT. Protein product: CAWSSPQGVGSPLHF.

This rearrangement joins TRBV9 to TRBJ2-1, with 9 nucleotides matching TRBD1. Germline lookup yields CDR1 SGDLS and CDR2 YYNGEE. CDR3 length equals 15 residues. V gave up 4 bases and J gave up 8 bases; unmatched junction bases: 10. The CDR3, as DNA: TGTGCCAGCAGCCCTCGGACAGGGGTTGGGGATGAGCAGTTCTTC. Residues: CASSPRTGVGDEQFF.

The V gene is TRBV29-1, the J gene TRBJ2-3, with 10 positions matching TRBD1. Germline V gene lookup returns CDR1 SQVTM and CDR2 ANQGSEA. The V gene end was trimmed by 8 bases and the J gene end by 4 bases; junction bases not matched to a gene: 9. The CDR3 extends over 14 amino acids. The DNA for the CDR3 is TGCAGCTTTTCCGGGACAGGGGTTGCAGATACGCAGTATTTT. Protein product: CSFSGTGVADTQYF.

This clone was picked up one time. The chain combines TRBV5-1 with TRBJ2-3; TRBD1 matches at 8 bases. There are 17 residues in the CDR3. Germline CDR1 SGHRS, CDR2 YFSETQ. J gave up 1 base and V 0 bases, and 7 bases lay outside the gene matches. The CDR3 DNA reads TGCGCCAGCAGCTTGGCGTATGCAGGGGGCGGCACAGATACGCAGTATTTT. It translates to CASSLAYAGGGTDTQYF.

The V and J genes are TRBV19 and TRBJ2-3; TRBD2 aligns across 7 bases. There are 15 residues in the CDR3. Germline CDR1 and CDR2: LNHDA and SQIVND (reference sequence). V shed 4 bases, J shed 1 base, and the junction held 5 bases outside the gene matches. The CDR3 sequence is CASSRTGGRTDTQYF. For the CDR3, the DNA is TGTGCCAGTAGTAGAACGGGGGGTCGCACAGATACGCAGTATTTT.

V is TRBV27 and J is TRBJ2-1; 8 bases map to TRBD2. The junction had 8 bases not matched to a gene; V was cut back by 1 base and J by 6 bases. The germline CDR1 and CDR2 sequences are MNHEY and SMNVEV (reference sequence). The CDR3 has 16 amino acids. CDR3 residues: CASSLYSWAGGNEQFF. CDR3 DNA: TGTGCCAGCAGTTTATACTCTTGGGCGGGGGGCAATGAGCAGTTCTTC.

This chain uses TRBV9 with TRBJ2-1; no clear D gene. The germline V gene encodes CDR1 SGDLS and CDR2 YYNGEE. The V end was cut by 0 bases, the J end by 0 bases, with 10 bases between. CDR3 length: 16 residues. CDR3 amino acids: CASSVGRFSSYNEQFF. The CDR3 DNA sequence: TGTGCCAGCAGCGTAGGGCGGTTTAGCTCCTACAATGAGCAGTTCTTC.

This clone occurred a few times. For the CDR3, the DNA is TGTGCCAGCAGAGGGGACACTAATAATTCACCCCTCCACTTT. Protein: CASRGDTNNSPLHF. The chain is built from TRBV28 and TRBJ1-6; D might be TRBD1 (6 bases). Trimming removed 6 bases at V and 5 bases at J, with 11 bases between. The germline V gene has CDR1 MDHEN and CDR2 SYDVKM. This CDR3 region has 14 residues.

J is TRBJ2-1 and V is TRBV2; D not resolved. CDR1 is SNHLY and CDR2 is FYNNEI in the germline V gene. V dropped 5 bases and J dropped 6 bases, with 8 bases sitting between them. This CDR3 is built from 12 residues. The CDR3 is CASSSLSNEQFF. The CDR3 DNA is TGTGCCAGCAGTTCGCTTAGCAATGAGCAGTTCTTC.

This chain joins TRBV28 and TRBJ2-1; the match to TRBD2 covers 7 bases. Trimming removed 6 bases from V and 7 bases from J; junction bases left unmatched: 9. CDR3 length equals 14 residues. CDR1 and CDR2 (germline): MDHEN, SYDVKM. CDR3 in DNA: TGTGCCAGCAGCAGCGGGAACTTATTTAATGAGCAGTTCTTC. It yields the protein CASSSGNLFNEQFF.

The genes are TRBV28 and TRBJ2-7; 13 nucleotides line up with TRBD2. The CDR3 is 17 residues long. Germline CDR1 reads MDHEN; CDR2 reads SYDVKM. The V and J ends lost 2 bases and 0 bases, in that order; junction bases with no gene match: 4. This CDR3 is CASSLRTSGSFSYEQYF. In nucleotides, the CDR3 is TGTGCCAGCAGTTTAAGGACTAGCGGGAGTTTCTCCTACGAGCAGTACTTC.

This clone was observed a handful of times. The rearrangement uses TRBV10-1 and TRBJ2-7; TRBD2 matches at 7 bases. Germline values: CDR1 WNHNN, CDR2 SYGVQD (reference sequence). V gave up 4 bases and J gave up 6 bases; unmatched junction bases: 3. The CDR3 runs 12 residues. Here the CDR3 reads CASSGLAGEQYF. The CDR3 nucleotides are TGCGCCAGCAGTGGACTAGCCGGCGAGCAGTACTTC.

V is TRBV29-1 and J is TRBJ1-1; TRBD1 might be the D (5 bases). From germline, CDR1 is SQVTM and CDR2 ANQGSEA. The CDR3 covers 13 residues. The V end was cut by 4 bases, the J end by 6 bases, with 15 bases between. DNA of the CDR3: TGCAGCGTTGCCCGGCGACAGTTCCCTGAAGCTTTCTTT. This codes for CSVARRQFPEAFF. The full variable domain, its missing parts supplied by reference TRBV29-1 and TRBJ1-1, is SAVISQKPSRDICQRGTSLTIQCQVDSQVTMMFWYRQQPGQSLTLIATANQGSEATYESGFVIDKFPISRPNLTFSTLTVSNMSPEDSSIYLCSVARRQFPEAFFGQGTRLTVV.

The rearrangement joins TRBV5-1 to TRBJ2-7; perhaps TRBD1 as D (5 bases). V lost 4 bases to trimming and J lost 4 bases, with 21 bases between them. CDR1 and CDR2 (germline): SGHRS, YFSETQ. The CDR3 contains 16 residues. CDR3 nucleotides: TGCGCCAGCAGCGCCGGCCTAAAGGGGAAGGGGTACGAGCAGTACTTC. Protein: CASSAGLKGKGYEQYF.

The DNA for the CDR3 is TGCGCCAGCAGTGCTCAGGGGAACACTGAAGCTTTCTTT. Its protein is CASSAQGNTEAFF. The genes are TRBV10-1 and TRBJ1-1; D might be TRBD1 (5 bases). Trimming removed 4 bases at V and 1 base at J, with 7 bases between. CDR1 and CDR2 from the germline V gene are WNHNN and SYGVQD (reference sequence). The CDR3 runs to 13 residues.

The chain has TRBV13 and TRBJ1-3; 7 bases line up with TRBD1. Germline V gives CDR1 PRHDT, CDR2 FYEKMQ (reference sequence). The CDR3 length is 15 residues. The V gene end was trimmed by 4 bases and the J gene end by 0 bases; junction bases not matched to a gene: 3. The CDR3 DNA reads as TGTGCCAGCAGCTACCGGGACAGCTCTGGAAACACCATATATTTT. This codes for CASSYRDSSGNTIYF.

This chain joins TRBV27 and TRBJ2-1, with 9 bases that match TRBD2. Trimming removed 5 bases from V and 10 bases from J; junction bases left unmatched: 15. The CDR3 runs 16 residues. CDR1 and CDR2 (germline): MNHEY, SMNVEV (reference sequence). CDR3 DNA sequence: TGTGCCAGCAGTCCCCGAGCGGGGGGTCCGGGGGGAGAGCAGTTCTTC. Its translation: CASSPRAGGPGGEQFF.